This T cell receptor (beta chain) was retrieved from a study of blood T cell repertoires in COVID-19. Study-level information: Donors in the United States, Italy and Spain gave samples during acute or convalescent COVID-19. Nucleic acid was either cDNA or gDNA, and it came from T cells, B-cell-depleted T cells, or PBMCs.

Authors' data handling: Quantification of nucleated cells was approximated via reference gene primer amplification. TCRdb's table, derived via immunoSEQ multiplex PCR, lists solely in-frame clones and lacks some. That table is the source of V, J and clone size, and D and trimming were worked out from the DNA. The data contain 65,000 to 95,000 clones, roughly 90% of them singletons. The CDR3 is 15 residues long. Per the germline V gene, CDR1 is SGHTA and CDR2 is FQGTGA. V shed 5 bases and J shed 1 base, with 14 bases lying between them. The material sequenced was peripheral blood. The chain uses TRBV7-3 and TRBJ1-1, with D maybe TRBD1 (6 bases). The clonotype was recovered from a man aged 50-60 years with active COVID-19. CDR3 bases: TGTGCCAGCAGCCCCCCCGGGACACCGAACACTGAAGCTTTCTTT. Its protein is CASSPPGTPNTEAFF.